These T cell receptor beta chains were read from a single sample in a study of cytomegalovirus exposure and HLA in healthy donors. Sequenced by immunoSEQ multiplex PCR; TCRdb stores in-frame clones only, minus some. The repertoire holds roughly 56,000 clones, with 93% as singletons. Input material: PBMCs. The receptors were sampled from a woman between 18 and 30 years old in good health and CMV-seropositive. Each CDR3 is given with its conserved first and last residue. Each record gives: J gene, V gene, D gene, clone size, CDR3 DNA, CDR3 protein. D genes are given only for firm matches. Part of the rows lack a size; the others show once, few, many or a class for expanded clones.

j_call: TRBJ1-1
v_call: TRBV5-4
d_call: .
clone_size: .
cdr3_nt: TGTGCCAGCAGCCCGACAGCCATGAACACTGAAGCTTTCTTT
cdr3_aa: CASSPTAMNTEAFF

j_call: TRBJ2-1
v_call: TRBV7-2
d_call: TRBD2
clone_size: .
cdr3_nt: TGTGCCAGCAGCTTAGTACAAGGACTAGCGGGGTGGGAGCAGTTCTTC
cdr3_aa: CASSLVQGLAGWEQFF

j_call: TRBJ1-2
v_call: TRBV2
d_call: .
clone_size: .
cdr3_nt: TGTGCCAGCAGTGAATCTCCAGGGGTTGGCTACACCTTC
cdr3_aa: CASSESPGVGYTF

j_call: TRBJ1-2
v_call: TRBV9
d_call: TRBD1
clone_size: .
cdr3_nt: TGTGCCAGCAGCACGGGACAGGGCCTTAACTATGGCTACACCTTC
cdr3_aa: CASSTGQGLNYGYTF

j_call: TRBJ2-1
v_call: TRBV5-1
d_call: TRBD2
clone_size: .
cdr3_nt: TGCGCCAGCAGCGAGGCGGGGGGGCCGGGGAATGAGCAGTTCTTC
cdr3_aa: CASSEAGGPGNEQFF

j_call: TRBJ2-3
v_call: TRBV6-4
d_call: TRBD2
clone_size: once
cdr3_nt: TGTGCCAGCAGTGACAAGGGACTAGCCACAGATACGCAGTATTTT
cdr3_aa: CASSDKGLATDTQYF

j_call: TRBJ1-5
v_call: TRBV5-5
d_call: .
clone_size: .
cdr3_nt: TGTGCCAGCAGCTTTCTTCAGGGGCTCGATCAGCCCCAGCATTTT
cdr3_aa: CASSFLQGLDQPQHF

j_call: TRBJ2-4
v_call: TRBV19
d_call: TRBD1
clone_size: .
cdr3_nt: TGTGCCAGTTCCGGGACAGGGGGCAAAAACATTCAGTACTTC
cdr3_aa: CASSGTGGKNIQYF

j_call: TRBJ1-2
v_call: TRBV5-1
d_call: TRBD1
clone_size: .
cdr3_nt: TGCGCCAGCAGCTTGGGGACAGGGTTTGGCTACACCTTC
cdr3_aa: CASSLGTGFGYTF

j_call: TRBJ2-2
v_call: TRBV6-6
d_call: TRBD2
clone_size: .
cdr3_nt: TGTGCCAGCAGTTACAGACTAGCGGGTTACGGGGAGCTGTTTTTT
cdr3_aa: CASSYRLAGYGELFF

j_call: TRBJ1-3
v_call: TRBV5-8
d_call: .
clone_size: .
cdr3_nt: TGTGCCAGCAGTGCTGACAGACGAGGAAACACCATATATTTT
cdr3_aa: CASSADRRGNTIYF

j_call: TRBJ2-3
v_call: TRBV5-1
d_call: .
clone_size: once
cdr3_nt: TGCGCCAGCAGCTTGGGGACTACCCTGAGCACAGATACGCAGTATTTT
cdr3_aa: CASSLGTTLSTDTQYF

j_call: TRBJ1-2
v_call: TRBV5-1
d_call: TRBD1
clone_size: .
cdr3_nt: TGCGCCAGCAGCTCCTCGACAGGGCAAGGAAACTATGGCTACACCTTC
cdr3_aa: CASSSSTGQGNYGYTF

j_call: TRBJ1-2
v_call: TRBV18
d_call: .
clone_size: .
cdr3_nt: TGTGCCAGCTCACCAGGGGGCAACTATGGCTACACCTTC
cdr3_aa: CASSPGGNYGYTF

j_call: TRBJ1-5
v_call: TRBV27
d_call: .
clone_size: .
cdr3_nt: TGTGCCAGCAGTTTACGGGGGGACCGAAGCAATCAGCCCCAGCATTTT
cdr3_aa: CASSLRGDRSNQPQHF

j_call: TRBJ2-2
v_call: TRBV18
d_call: TRBD2
clone_size: .
cdr3_nt: TGTGCCAGCGTTAGCGGGGGCCGCTTGAACACCGGGGAGCTGTTTTTT
cdr3_aa: CASVSGGRLNTGELFF

j_call: TRBJ1-1
v_call: TRBV10-3
d_call: TRBD1
clone_size: .
cdr3_nt: TGTGCCATCAGTGAAAGGGGACAGGGGGGAACTGAAGCTTTCTTT
cdr3_aa: CAISERGQGGTEAFF

j_call: TRBJ2-2
v_call: TRBV7-9
d_call: .
clone_size: few
cdr3_nt: TGTGCCAGCAGCTTACTAGCTACCGGGGAGCTGTTTTTT
cdr3_aa: CASSLLATGELFF

j_call: TRBJ1-1
v_call: TRBV4-1
d_call: TRBD1
clone_size: .
cdr3_nt: TGCGCCAGCAGCCAAGATATGGGGACAGCGCTTAGCATGTCAGACACTGAAGCTTTCTTT
cdr3_aa: CASSQDMGTALSMSDTEAFF

j_call: TRBJ2-2
v_call: TRBV27
d_call: TRBD2
clone_size: .
cdr3_nt: TGTGCCAGCAGTTTGATAGGGGCGGGGGGGACCACCGGGGAGCTGTTTTTT
cdr3_aa: CASSLIGAGGTTGELFF

j_call: TRBJ1-1
v_call: TRBV10-3
d_call: TRBD1
clone_size: once
cdr3_nt: TGTGCCACCGGGGGAACAGGGGGATACACTGAAGCTTTCTTT
cdr3_aa: CATGGTGGYTEAFF

j_call: TRBJ1-1
v_call: TRBV28
d_call: TRBD1
clone_size: once
cdr3_nt: TGTGCCAGCAGTTTAGGTGCCCTTGGACAGGCGTTT
cdr3_aa: CASSLGALGQAF

j_call: TRBJ1-6
v_call: TRBV19
d_call: TRBD1
clone_size: .
cdr3_nt: TGTGCCAGTAATAGGGACAGGGGGAATTCACCCCTCCACTTT
cdr3_aa: CASNRDRGNSPLHF

j_call: TRBJ2-6
v_call: TRBV20-1
d_call: .
clone_size: .
cdr3_nt: TGCAGTGCTAGAGATCTAACGGGTCTGACTTTC
cdr3_aa: CSARDLTGLTF

j_call: TRBJ1-2
v_call: TRBV30
d_call: .
clone_size: .
cdr3_nt: TGTGCCTGGGCGGGGGGGTACTATGGCTACACCTTC
cdr3_aa: CAWAGGYYGYTF

j_call: TRBJ1-1
v_call: TRBV6-5
d_call: .
clone_size: .
cdr3_nt: TGTGCCAGCAGGGGGGGAGAGTCGGGTTGGGCTTTCTTT
cdr3_aa: CASRGGESGWAFF

j_call: TRBJ2-1
v_call: TRBV6-1
d_call: TRBD1
clone_size: .
cdr3_nt: TGTGCCAGCAGTCGCTGGGGTCAGGGGGCTGATGAGCAGTTCTTC
cdr3_aa: CASSRWGQGADEQFF

j_call: TRBJ2-7
v_call: TRBV7-9
d_call: TRBD1
clone_size: .
cdr3_nt: TGTGCCAGCAGCCCCATCTGGGACAGGGGGCATCAGCAGTACTTC
cdr3_aa: CASSPIWDRGHQQYF

j_call: TRBJ2-4
v_call: TRBV28
d_call: .
clone_size: .
cdr3_nt: TGTGCCAGCAGTAACGGACTAGCCAAAAACATTCAGTACTTC
cdr3_aa: CASSNGLAKNIQYF

j_call: TRBJ2-1
v_call: TRBV20-1
d_call: .
clone_size: once
cdr3_nt: TGCAGTGCTGAACGGTACAATGAGCAGTTCTTC
cdr3_aa: CSAERYNEQFF

j_call: TRBJ1-1
v_call: TRBV4-1
d_call: .
clone_size: .
cdr3_nt: TGCGCCAGCAGCCAAGCACAGGGTTATACTGAAGCTTTCTTT
cdr3_aa: CASSQAQGYTEAFF

j_call: TRBJ2-2
v_call: TRBV27
d_call: .
clone_size: few
cdr3_nt: TGTGCCAGCATCAGGGCAAACACCGGGGAGCTGTTTTTT
cdr3_aa: CASIRANTGELFF

j_call: TRBJ2-3
v_call: TRBV4-3
d_call: TRBD1
clone_size: once
cdr3_nt: TGCGCCAGCAGCCAAGATCTGAGGACAGGGGGAACGAGAGCGAGCGCAGATACGCAGTATTTT
cdr3_aa: CASSQDLRTGGTRASADTQYF

j_call: TRBJ2-7
v_call: TRBV6-1
d_call: .
clone_size: once
cdr3_nt: TGTGCCAGCAGTGTTGAGCGGAGCTCCTACGAGCAGTACTTC
cdr3_aa: CASSVERSSYEQYF

j_call: TRBJ2-7
v_call: TRBV4-1
d_call: .
clone_size: .
cdr3_nt: TGCGCCAGCAGCCAAGGGCTAGGATCCGACGAGCAGTACTTC
cdr3_aa: CASSQGLGSDEQYF

j_call: TRBJ2-2
v_call: TRBV2
d_call: .
clone_size: medium-sized
cdr3_nt: TGTGCCAGCAGTCAGGGCAGGGTTTTACCCGGGGAGCTGTTTTTT
cdr3_aa: CASSQGRVLPGELFF

j_call: TRBJ2-7
v_call: TRBV4-1
d_call: TRBD1
clone_size: .
cdr3_nt: TGCGCCAGCAGCTTCGGACAGGGGGCTGACGAGCAGTACTTC
cdr3_aa: CASSFGQGADEQYF

j_call: TRBJ2-2
v_call: TRBV6-6
d_call: TRBD1
clone_size: .
cdr3_nt: TGTGCCAGCGGGGGGGACAGGGGAACCGGGGAGCTGTTTTTT
cdr3_aa: CASGGDRGTGELFF

j_call: TRBJ2-5
v_call: TRBV27
d_call: TRBD2
clone_size: .
cdr3_nt: TGTGCCAGCAGTTTATCCGGACTAGCGGGAGAGACCCAGTACTTC
cdr3_aa: CASSLSGLAGETQYF

j_call: TRBJ2-4
v_call: TRBV12-5
d_call: TRBD1
clone_size: once
cdr3_nt: TGTGCTAGTGGACGGAGTGAGGGCCAAAGAACAGGGGGCGCGTCCAAAAACATTCAGTACTTC
cdr3_aa: CASGRSEGQRTGGASKNIQYF

j_call: TRBJ1-4
v_call: TRBV28
d_call: .
clone_size: .
cdr3_nt: TGTGCCAGCAGTGAAGGGGGTGCAACTAATGAAAAACTGTTTTTT
cdr3_aa: CASSEGGATNEKLFF

j_call: TRBJ1-2
v_call: TRBV27
d_call: TRBD1
clone_size: .
cdr3_nt: TGTGCCAGCAGCCCCGGGGGGACAGGGGGCAGAAACTATGGCTACACCTTC
cdr3_aa: CASSPGGTGGRNYGYTF

j_call: TRBJ2-4
v_call: TRBV2
d_call: .
clone_size: .
cdr3_nt: TGTGCCAGCAGGCCCTCTCCCCCCAGGACACTAGCCAAAAACATTCAGTACTTC
cdr3_aa: CASRPSPPRTLAKNIQYF

j_call: TRBJ2-2
v_call: TRBV10-3
d_call: TRBD2
clone_size: .
cdr3_nt: TGTGCCATCAGTGAGTCGTGGACTAGCGGGAGTCGAGGCACCGGGGAGCTGTTTTTT
cdr3_aa: CAISESWTSGSRGTGELFF

j_call: TRBJ1-2
v_call: TRBV7-2
d_call: .
clone_size: .
cdr3_nt: TGTGCCAGCCCAATTGGCGGGGCCGCCTTTTCCGGCTACACCTTC
cdr3_aa: CASPIGGAAFSGYTF

j_call: TRBJ2-7
v_call: TRBV29-1
d_call: .
clone_size: .
cdr3_nt: TGCAGCGTCGTTGGAGGGTCCGGGTACGAGCAGTACTTC
cdr3_aa: CSVVGGSGYEQYF

j_call: TRBJ1-6
v_call: TRBV7-8
d_call: .
clone_size: .
cdr3_nt: TGTGCCAGCAGCCCACTCCCGGGACTCAAGGATTCACCCCTCCACTTT
cdr3_aa: CASSPLPGLKDSPLHF

j_call: TRBJ2-3
v_call: TRBV5-4
d_call: TRBD1
clone_size: .
cdr3_nt: TGTGCCAGCAGCTTGCAGGGGGCCGCAGATACGCAGTATTTT
cdr3_aa: CASSLQGAADTQYF

j_call: TRBJ2-3
v_call: TRBV27
d_call: .
clone_size: .
cdr3_nt: TGTGCCAGCAGGCCAAGTGGCGGTTATAGCACAGATACGCAGTATTTT
cdr3_aa: CASRPSGGYSTDTQYF

j_call: TRBJ2-3
v_call: TRBV27
d_call: TRBD2
clone_size: .
cdr3_nt: TGTGCCAGCAGTACTCTAGCGGGGGGGACCACAGATACGCAGTATTTT
cdr3_aa: CASSTLAGGTTDTQYF

j_call: TRBJ1-2
v_call: TRBV13
d_call: TRBD1
clone_size: .
cdr3_nt: TGTGCCAGCACCCCATTCGACAGGGACACGGGTGGCTACACCTTC
cdr3_aa: CASTPFDRDTGGYTF

j_call: TRBJ1-1
v_call: TRBV5-8
d_call: .
clone_size: .
cdr3_nt: TGTGCCAGCAGCTTGACAGGAAACACTGAAGCTTTCTTT
cdr3_aa: CASSLTGNTEAFF

j_call: TRBJ1-2
v_call: TRBV6-1
d_call: .
clone_size: .
cdr3_nt: TGTGCCAGCAGTGAAGCGTTAACAGGGAATATCTATGGCTACACCTTC
cdr3_aa: CASSEALTGNIYGYTF

j_call: TRBJ2-7
v_call: TRBV5-1
d_call: .
clone_size: few
cdr3_nt: TGCGCCAGCAGCTTGGTCGGCAGGGTACCCTACGAGCAGTACTTC
cdr3_aa: CASSLVGRVPYEQYF

j_call: TRBJ1-1
v_call: TRBV5-5
d_call: TRBD1
clone_size: .
cdr3_nt: TGTGCCAGCAGCCCGGGGGCCGGGACAGCGAACACTGAAGCTTTCTTT
cdr3_aa: CASSPGAGTANTEAFF

j_call: TRBJ1-5
v_call: TRBV30
d_call: .
clone_size: .
cdr3_nt: TGTGCCTGGGGCAGGGGAGGGCCCTCGGGCAATCAGCCCCAGCATTTT
cdr3_aa: CAWGRGGPSGNQPQHF